The clone carrying this TCR beta chain came up a few times. TCR beta CDR3 sequences were amplified from RNA transcripts. During a first-round RT-PCR of the TCR CDR3, the HTBI primer set was used. TCRdb processed the multiplex PCR reads anew with MiXCR; each CDR3 protein has one entry. The table lists about 600,000 distinct CDR3 sequences, 11% to 15% of them singletons, with roughly 7% in the top ten. The CDR3 is made up of 16 amino acids. Trimming removed 0 bases from V and 2 bases from J, with 17 bases in between. The germline CDR1 and CDR2 sequences are DFQATT and SNEGSKA (reference sequence). These data are taken from a study of T cells in Graves' hyperthyroidism and ophthalmopathy. Ophthalmopathy patients all had a Clinical Activity Score of at least 3, a NOSPECS grade of at least 4 and disease under 3 months old. Lactation, pregnancy, other autoimmune disease or uncontrolled infection led to exclusion of patients. The authors obtained PBMCs from more than 8 ml of fresh peripheral blood.

Material for sequencing was blood. The J gene is TRBJ2-7, the V gene TRBV20-1; maybe TRBD2 (6 bases). This sequence originates from a woman under 30 with Graves' ophthalmopathy. As DNA, the CDR3 is TGCAGTGCTAGAGAGGACTACCTGCCATCTACCTACGAGCAGTACTTC. This encodes CSAREDYLPSTYEQYF.